A single sample is the source of the 26 T cell receptor beta chains below, sequenced in a study of neurological immune-mediated disorders. MiXCR, run by TCRdb on the 5' RACE reads, gives a single entry per CDR3 protein. The profile shows roughly 70,000 distinct CDR3 sequences, around 4.2% of them singletons. Sequences were obtained from PBMCs. The receptors originated from a man aged 30-40 years with multiple sclerosis.

This clonotype was observed at least ten times. The J gene is TRBJ1-1, the V gene TRBV5-1, with D perhaps matching TRBD1 (5 bases). Deletions cut 2 bases from V and 0 bases from J, with 8 bases between. The CDR3 is 14 residues long. CDR1 is SGHRS and CDR2 is YFSETQ in the germline V gene. Here the CDR3 DNA reads TGCGCCAGCAGCTTTGTGGACATGAACACTGAAGCTTTCTTT. It is translated as CASSFVDMNTEAFF.

This clonotype was counted ten times or more. The genes are TRBV7-6 and TRBJ1-3; tentative D call: TRBD1 (6 bases). The CDR3 has 18 amino acids. Germline CDR1 reads SGHVS; CDR2 reads FNYEAQ. V shed 1 base and J shed 5 bases, with 21 bases lying between them. This CDR3 is CASSLVGGNRNSRNTIYF. The CDR3 DNA reads as TGTGCCAGCAGCTTAGTAGGGGGAAACAGGAATTCCCGAAACACCATATATTTT.

As DNA, the CDR3 is TGTGCCAGCAGCTTCCCCGGACAGGAAGAGACCCAGTACTTC. The encoded protein is CASSFPGQEETQYF. This chain joins TRBV5-6 and TRBJ2-5; 7 bases match TRBD1. There are 14 residues in the CDR3. V shed 2 bases, J shed 3 bases, and the junction held 4 bases outside the gene matches. The germline V gene has CDR1 SGHDT and CDR2 YYEEEE.

This clonotype has ten or more counts. The chain links TRBV29-1 to TRBJ2-3; D is possibly TRBD1 or TRBD2 (5 bases each). This CDR3 region has 12 residues. The ends were cut back, 3 bases at V and 11 bases at J, with 15 bases in the middle. Germline V gene lookup returns CDR1 SQVTM and CDR2 ANQGSEA. CDR3 sequence reads: CSVEDRPGGQYF. Here the CDR3 DNA reads TGCAGCGTTGAGGACCGGCCTGGGGGGCAGTATTTT.

This clonotype was detected ten times or more. The rearrangement links TRBV9 to TRBJ1-1; 8 positions match TRBD1. Germline assignment: CDR1 SGDLS and CDR2 YYNGEE. V lost 4 bases to trimming and J lost 5 bases; unmatched junction nucleotides: 4. The CDR3 extends over 13 amino acids. CDR3 amino acids: CASSRQGWTEAFF. CDR3 nucleotide sequence: TGTGCCAGCAGCAGACAGGGGTGGACTGAAGCTTTCTTT.

This clonotype has a count of ten or more. The V gene is TRBV5-1, the J gene TRBJ1-1; no clear D. V gave up 1 base and J gave up 5 bases, with 15 bases separating them. Germline CDR1 reads SGHRS; CDR2 reads YFSETQ. This CDR3 region has 15 residues. The chain's CDR3 is CASSLQRALGTEAFF. CDR3 nucleotide sequence: TGCGCCAGCAGCTTGCAGAGAGCGTTGGGGACTGAAGCTTTCTTT.

This clonotype was seen at least ten times. The rearrangement joins TRBV20-1 to TRBJ2-3; 9 bases match TRBD2. The length of the CDR3 is 14 residues. Germline V gives CDR1 DFQATT, CDR2 SNEGSKA (reference sequence). V gave up 3 bases and J gave up 2 bases; unmatched junction bases: 3. This CDR3 is CSASSGGFTDTQYF. CDR3 nucleotides: TGCAGTGCTAGTAGCGGGGGCTTCACAGATACGCAGTATTTT.

V and J are TRBV29-1 and TRBJ2-2; a possible D gene is TRBD2 (5 bases). The CDR3 length is 14 residues. Per germline, CDR1 SQVTM and CDR2 ANQGSEA. Trimming left V 7 bases short and J 6 bases short, with 18 bases between. The CDR3 sequence: CSAGPGIMAGELFF. The CDR3 bases are TGCAGCGCAGGACCGGGGATTATGGCCGGGGAGCTGTTTTTT.

This clonotype was found many times. The rearrangement uses TRBV25-1 and TRBJ1-1; D remains ambiguous. Trimming removed 4 bases from V and 10 bases from J, with 16 bases in between. The CDR3 loop spans 13 amino acids. Germline-derived CDR1 and CDR2 are MGHDK and SYGVNS. DNA of the CDR3: TGTGCCAGCAGTGCCACTCTGGGGTCCGGAGCTTTCTTT. Amino acid sequence: CASSATLGSGAFF.

This clonotype showed up many times. The chain recombines TRBV7-2 with TRBJ2-7, with 10 bases fitting TRBD2. V shed 4 bases, J shed 6 bases, and the junction held 9 bases outside the gene matches. CDR3 length: 15 amino acids. Germline V gene data show CDR1 as SGHTA and CDR2 as FQGNSA. The CDR3 DNA is TGTGCCAGCAGCTCCGAGCGGGGGGGAATATTCGAGCAGTACTTC. Translating it yields CASSSERGGIFEQYF.

This clonotype was detected many times. As DNA, the CDR3 is TGTGCCAGCAGCCAAGTCGGCGGGGGGGCCGTAGATACGCAGTATTTT. It is translated as CASSQVGGGAVDTQYF. This chain uses TRBV4-2 with TRBJ2-3, with 9 nucleotides matching TRBD2. The CDR3 sequence is 16 residues long. Per germline, CDR1 LGHNA and CDR2 YNFKEQ. With V trimmed by 1 base and J by 5 bases, 7 bases remained unmatched.

There are many counts of this clonotype. CDR3 sequence: CASSFQTGGNTIYF. The CDR3 DNA sequence: TGTGCCAGCAGTTTCCAGACAGGGGGAAACACCATATATTTT. V and J are TRBV12-3 or TRBV12-4 and TRBJ1-3; 7 positions match TRBD1. Trimming removed 3 bases from V and 4 bases from J; junction bases left unmatched: 3. The CDR3 is made up of 14 amino acids.

The sample holds a few counts of this clonotype. The rearrangement links TRBV12-3 or TRBV12-4 to TRBJ1-6; D unresolved. The CDR3 is 14 amino acids. Trimming left V 3 bases short and J 6 bases short, with 9 bases between. The CDR3 DNA reads TGTGCCAGCAGTTTGGTAAAGGGTAATTCACCCCTCCACTTT. It is translated as CASSLVKGNSPLHF.

This clonotype was counted at least ten times. The rearrangement joins TRBV4-1 to TRBJ1-5, with a weak D call TRBD1 (6 bases). V lost 0 bases and J lost 2, with 14 bases in between. The CDR3 runs to 17 residues. Per the germline V gene, CDR1 is MGHRA and CDR2 is YSYEKL. CDR3: CASSQEGRGRGNQPQHF. In DNA form, the CDR3 reads TGCGCCAGCAGCCAAGAGGGCAGGGGTCGGGGCAATCAGCCCCAGCATTTT.

The sample holds many counts of this clonotype. The CDR3, as DNA: TGCGCCAGCAGCTTACTGCCATCAGGGGCGACTGAAGCTTTCTTT. Its protein product is CASSLLPSGATEAFF. This chain connects TRBV5-1 to TRBJ1-1; D perhaps matches TRBD1 (6 bases). CDR3 length equals 15 residues. Trimming removed 2 bases at V and 5 bases at J, with 16 bases between. Germline CDR1 is SGHRS and CDR2 is YFSETQ.

This clonotype has a handful of counts. The chain carries TRBV5-1 and TRBJ1-1; a weak D match, TRBD1 (5 bases). Trimming stripped 5 bases from V and 0 bases from J, with 14 bases between. The CDR3 spans 15 residues. Germline CDR1 SGHRS, CDR2 YFSETQ. CDR3 amino acids: CASRFSTELNTEAFF. CDR3 in DNA: TGCGCCAGCAGATTCTCGACAGAACTGAACACTGAAGCTTTCTTT.

This clonotype has a count of ten or more. V and J are TRBV7-9 and TRBJ2-1; no reliable D call. The CDR3 has 11 amino acids. V lost 5 bases, J lost 12 bases, and 11 bases lay in between. Germline loops: CDR1 SEHNR, CDR2 FQNEAQ (reference sequence). CDR3 sequence: CASSIPDGQFF. CDR3 DNA sequence: TGTGCCAGCAGCATACCCGATGGGCAGTTCTTC.

This clonotype was recorded at least ten times. The chain is built from TRBV5-5 and TRBJ2-7; D call uncertain. V shed 4 bases and J shed 2 bases, with 13 bases lying between them. The CDR3 is made up of 14 amino acids. Germline CDR1 reads SGHKS; CDR2 reads YYEKEE (reference sequence). CDR3 nucleotides: TGTGCCAGCAGCAGCCGCCCTACCCCCTACGAGCAGTACTTC. Its protein product is CASSSRPTPYEQYF. Filled out from reference TRBV5-5 and TRBJ2-7, the complete variable domain reads DAGVTQSPTHLIKTRGQQVTLRCSPISGHKSVSWYQQVLGQGPQFIFQYYEKEERGRGNFPDRFSARQFPNYSSELNVNALLLGDSALYLCASSSRPTPYEQYFGPGTRLTVT.

Many counts were recorded for this clonotype. The rearrangement joins TRBV4-1 to TRBJ1-5; unclear D gene. The CDR3 length is 16 residues. Germline-derived CDR1 and CDR2 are MGHRA and YSYEKL. Trimming took off 0 bases at V and 0 bases at J, with 9 bases between the two ends. The CDR3 nucleotides read TGCGCCAGCAGCCAAGAGATAGGAGATAGCAATCAGCCCCAGCATTTT. Translated: CASSQEIGDSNQPQHF.

This clonotype was observed many times. The chain is built from TRBV5-5 and TRBJ2-7; no definite D call. The germline V and J ends were trimmed by 3 bases and 0 bases, with 4 bases remaining between them. This CDR3 has 12 amino acids. CDR1 is SGHKS, CDR2 YYEKEE, per germline (reference sequence). The CDR3: CASSSGSYEQYF. The CDR3 DNA reads TGTGCCAGCAGCTCGGGCTCCTACGAGCAGTACTTC.

This clonotype was picked up many times. V is TRBV4-1 and J is TRBJ2-6, with unresolved D. This CDR3 spans 16 amino acids. From germline, CDR1 is MGHRA and CDR2 YSYEKL. Trimming took off 5 bases at V and 2 bases at J, with 13 bases between the two ends. The CDR3 here is CASSTPNSAGANVLTF. The CDR3, as DNA: TGCGCCAGCAGCACGCCGAACAGTGCTGGGGCCAACGTCCTGACTTTC.

This clonotype was observed at least ten times. This chain uses TRBV6-5 with TRBJ1-5; D gene unclear. Trimming cost V 0 bases and J 3 bases, with 9 bases left between them. The CDR3 spans 15 residues. Germline V gene sequence: CDR1 MNHEY, CDR2 SVGAGI. This CDR3 reads CASSYSGRDNQPQHF. Written as DNA, the CDR3 is TGTGCCAGCAGTTACTCGGGTCGTGACAATCAGCCCCAGCATTTT.

This clonotype appeared many times. The gene calls are TRBV7-2 and TRBJ1-5, with D perhaps TRBD1 (6 bases). Germline loops: CDR1 SGHTA, CDR2 FQGNSA. The V end was cut by 1 base, the J end by 0 bases, with 10 bases between. This CDR3 is built from 16 residues. The CDR3 DNA follows: TGTGCCAGCAGCTTAGGGGGGGCTCTTAGCAATCAGCCCCAGCATTTT. Amino acids: CASSLGGALSNQPQHF.

Ten or more counts support this clonotype. The CDR3 DNA follows: TGTGCCCTCCCGGGGGGTAGCAATCAGCCCCAGCATTTT. This sequence encodes CALPGGSNQPQHF. The J gene is TRBJ1-5, the V gene TRBV5-5, with D tentatively TRBD1 (5 bases). CDR1 is SGHKS, CDR2 YYEKEE, per germline (reference sequence). There are 13 residues in the CDR3. The ends were cut back, 10 bases at V and 0 bases at J, with 11 bases in the middle.

The genes are TRBV6-2 or TRBV6-3 and TRBJ2-3; D might be TRBD2 (5 bases). CDR1 MNHEY and CDR2 SVGEGT come from the germline V gene. V was cut by 7 bases and J by 0 bases, with 11 bases left in between. CDR3 length equals 14 residues. The CDR3 DNA sequence: TGTGCCAGCAAGGCTAGCTGGAGCACAGATACGCAGTATTTT. This encodes CASKASWSTDTQYF.

There are many counts of this clonotype. The rearrangement uses TRBV10-3 and TRBJ1-2, with D perhaps TRBD1 (5 bases). Trimming removed 0 bases at V and 8 bases at J, with 10 bases between. The CDR3 consists of 13 residues. CDR1 is ENHRY, CDR2 SYGVKD, per germline. The DNA for the CDR3 is TGTGCCATCAGTGAGTCTGAGGGGCAAGGCTACACCTTC. Translation gives CAISESEGQGYTF.